This T cell receptor beta chain was captured in a study of CD8+CD57+ T cells in acquired aplastic anemia. Study outcomes and limitations: Overlapping CD8+ CDR3 repertoires of patients and controls contained roughly 29 shared sequences.

The CDR3 sequence is 14 residues long. From germline, CDR1 is KGHDR and CDR2 SFDVKD. The V and J ends lost 5 bases and 4 bases, in that order; junction bases with no gene match: 1. This clonotype has only a few counts. What it recognizes is unknown. CDR3 and TCR beta VDJ profiling relied on a genomic DNA template. TCRdb fed the reads into MiXCR, producing one record per CDR3 protein. The sample contains around 170,000 distinct CDR3 sequences, 48% of which appear only once. Those patients picked for sequencing had displayed CD8+CD57+ cell expansion on flow cytometry. All patients were therapy-naive when blood was sampled.

This chain uses TRBV24-1 with TRBJ1-5, with 10 bases lining up with TRBD1. This TCR derives from a human donor with aplastic anemia. The sample consisted of sorted CD4+, CD8+, or CD8+CD57+ T cells (not recorded which) from PBMCs. The CDR3 spells CATSGGQGNQPQHF. CDR3 nucleotides: TGTGCCACCAGTGGGGGACAGGGGAATCAGCCCCAGCATTTT.